This entry lists 26 T cell receptor beta chains sequenced from one sample in a study of beta chain features in type 1 diabetes. Findings and limits, study-wide: Type 1 diabetes patients had TCRB CDR3s that were shorter (moderately but significantly so) in all four CD4+ subsets.

Sequencing targeted expressed TCRB transcripts, as all isolated RNA had been reverse transcribed. The protocol was immunoSEQ multiplex PCR, while the TCRdb copy is restricted to in-frame clones and leaves out a portion. The repertoire holds around 140,000 clones, around 8.8% seen once, with around 0.79% in the top ten. No antigens are known for them. Sequencing was carried out using central memory CD4+ T cells from blood. These receptors all stem from a man younger than 45 with type 1 diabetes.

This clone has more than one count but fewer than ten. This chain connects TRBV18 to TRBJ1-5; D call uncertain. This CDR3 has 15 amino acids. V lost 4 bases to trimming and J lost 3 bases, with 13 bases between them. Germline V gives CDR1 KGHSH, CDR2 LQKENI. CDR3 in amino acids: CASSLGTANNQPQHF. The CDR3, as DNA: TGTGCCAGCTCACTAGGTACAGCAAACAATCAGCCCCAGCATTTT.

This clone was seen a handful of times. V is TRBV27 and J is TRBJ1-1; no firm D call. The CDR3 spans 13 residues. Trimming cost V 7 bases and J 5 bases, with 14 bases left between them. From germline, CDR1 is MNHEY and CDR2 SMNVEV (reference sequence). The CDR3 bases are TGTGCCAGCAAAGAGGCCGGGAGGACTGAAGCTTTCTTT. It codes for CASKEAGRTEAFF.

In this sample, this clone turned up a few times. The chain employs TRBV21-1 and TRBJ2-7; TRBD2, as called in the table, went unchecked against the DNA. TRBV21-1 is noted as a pseudogene. CDR3 size: 16 residues. As DNA, the CDR3 is TGTGCCAGCAGCAAACGTCTAGCGGGGGGTCACGGCGAGCAGTACTTC. This gives the protein CASSKRLAGGHGEQYF.

The rearrangement links TRBV5-4 to TRBJ1-1; no reliable D call. The CDR3 consists of 16 residues. V lost 4 bases and J 5 bases, leaving 21 bases between the germline ends. CDR1 is SGHNT and CDR2 is YYREEE in the germline V gene (reference sequence). The CDR3 DNA reads TGTGCCAGCAGCCGGGAAGGACGGGCCAGTGGGACTGAAGCTTTCTTT. Translating gives CASSREGRASGTEAFF.

V usage is TRBV28 and J usage is TRBJ1-5; maybe TRBD1 (6 bases). Per the germline V gene, CDR1 is MDHEN and CDR2 is SYDVKM. Trimming pared 5 bases from V and 3 bases from J, leaving 14 bases between. The CDR3 loop spans 15 amino acids. The CDR3 loop is CASSVLQGFNQPQHF. CDR3 DNA: TGTGCCAGCAGTGTCCTTCAGGGGTTCAATCAGCCCCAGCATTTT.

This clone was seen a few times. The V and J genes are TRBV10-3 and TRBJ2-3; 7 nucleotides match TRBD1. The CDR3 loop spans 15 amino acids. The germline V gene encodes CDR1 ENHRY and CDR2 SYGVKD. The junction had 12 bases not matched to a gene; V was cut back by 6 bases and J by 6 bases. The chain's CDR3 is CAISLGQSLSDTQYF. CDR3 DNA sequence: TGTGCCATCAGCCTGGGACAGAGCTTGTCCGATACGCAGTATTTT.

J is TRBJ2-4 and V is TRBV7-8, with TRBD1 identical over 10 bases. Trimming took 0 bases from V and 1 from J; bases not matched to a gene: 6. The CDR3 is made up of 18 amino acids. Germline V CDR1 and CDR2: SGHVS, FQNEAQ. CDR3 sequence (DNA): TGTGCCAGCAGCTTAGCGCGACGGACAGGGGGTGCCAAAAACATTCAGTACTTC. Translated: CASSLARRTGGAKNIQYF.

The chain couples TRBV11-2 to TRBJ2-7; TRBD2 might be the D (6 bases). The CDR3 runs to 12 residues. With 5 bases removed from V and 7 bases from J, the gap between germline ends came to 12 bases. Germline V gene data show CDR1 as SGHAT and CDR2 as FQNNGV. CDR3 sequence (DNA): TGTGCCAGCAGCCCCCTGGAGGGGGAGCAGTACTTC. It is translated as CASSPLEGEQYF.

This clone has a handful of counts. The chain carries TRBV10-3 and TRBJ2-6; the D gene is possibly TRBD1 (6 bases). The germline V and J ends were trimmed by 4 bases and 13 bases, with 14 bases remaining between them. CDR1 and CDR2 from the germline V gene are ENHRY and SYGVKD. CDR3 length: 13 amino acids. Here the CDR3 reads CAISVAGDGVLTF. The CDR3 DNA reads TGTGCCATCAGTGTGGCAGGGGACGGAGTCCTGACTTTC.

The sample holds many counts of this clone. V is TRBV29-1 and J is TRBJ2-3, with TRBD2 matching over 12 bases. The J segment lost 4 bases and the V segment lost 3 bases, leaving 8 bases of the junction unmatched. CDR3 length: 16 residues. Germline-derived CDR1 and CDR2 are SQVTM and ANQGSEA. This CDR3 reads CSVDPSGGARADTQYF. Here the CDR3 DNA reads TGCAGCGTTGACCCTAGCGGGGGGGCTCGGGCAGATACGCAGTATTTT.

The rearrangement links TRBV2 to TRBJ1-2; 8 bases line up with TRBD1. The CDR3 is made up of 13 amino acids. Germline V gives CDR1 SNHLY, CDR2 FYNNEI. Losses at the gene ends were 6 bases for V and 8 bases for J; bases not matched to a gene: 8. The CDR3 DNA follows: TGTGCCAGCAGAACCGGACAGGGATGGGGCTACACCTTC. This gives the protein CASRTGQGWGYTF.

This clone was observed a handful of times. This rearrangement joins TRBV4-2 to TRBJ2-3, with D perhaps matching TRBD2 (5 bases). V gave up 5 bases and J gave up 8 bases, with 14 bases separating them. The CDR3 totals 13 residues. Germline assignment: CDR1 LGHNA and CDR2 YNFKEQ. The CDR3 DNA follows: TGTGCCAGCAGCTTAGATCTAGCCATTACGCAGTATTTT. Its protein product is CASSLDLAITQYF.

In nucleotides, the CDR3 is TGTGCCTGGAGTGGTATTTCCTATAATTCACCCCTCCACTTT. It encodes CAWSGISYNSPLHF. The rearrangement uses TRBV30 and TRBJ1-6, with D unclear. This CDR3 is 14 amino acids long. Looked up from germline, CDR1 is GTSNPN and CDR2 is SVGIG (reference sequence). V gave up 1 base and J gave up 1 base, with 5 bases separating them.

This clone was counted ten times or more. The CDR3 nucleotides are TGTGCCAGCAGCTCCGGGACAGGGGGCTACGAGCAGTACTTC. It codes for CASSSGTGGYEQYF. The chain combines TRBV7-9 with TRBJ2-7, with 11 nucleotides matching TRBD1. J gave up 3 bases and V 4 bases, and 2 bases lay outside the gene matches. Germline-derived CDR1 and CDR2 are SEHNR and FQNEAQ (reference sequence). The CDR3 has 14 residues.

The table lists this clone with a few counts. The gene calls are TRBV4-2 and TRBJ2-5, with D tentatively TRBD1 (5 bases). CDR1 LGHNA and CDR2 YNFKEQ come from the germline V gene. Trimming stripped 0 bases from V and 2 bases from J, with 10 bases between. The CDR3 length is 15 residues. The CDR3 sequence: CASSQDRQSQETQYF. In DNA form, the CDR3 reads TGTGCCAGCAGCCAAGATCGACAGTCTCAAGAGACCCAGTACTTC.

This clone was seen more than once but under ten times. V and J are TRBV18 and TRBJ2-7, with TRBD2 identical over 10 bases. The CDR3 has 14 amino acids. Trimming took 5 bases from V and 1 from J; bases not matched to a gene: 2. The germline V gene encodes CDR1 KGHSH and CDR2 LQKENI. CDR3 in amino acids: CASSASGGSYEQYF. In nucleotides, the CDR3 is TGTGCCAGCTCAGCTAGCGGGGGTTCCTACGAGCAGTACTTC.

This clone was seen only a few times. The chain uses TRBV18 and TRBJ2-5, with TRBD1 identical over 7 bases. With 3 bases clipped from V and 5 bases from J, the junction kept 6 bases outside the gene matches. CDR1 is KGHSH, CDR2 LQKENI, per germline. The CDR3 is 14 residues long. The CDR3, as DNA: TGTGCCAGCTCACCGCCAGGGGGAGTTGAGACCCAGTACTTC. This codes for CASSPPGGVETQYF.

The table lists this clone with a few counts. The genes are TRBV27 and TRBJ2-7, with D perhaps matching TRBD2 (5 bases). Germline loops: CDR1 MNHEY, CDR2 SMNVEV (reference sequence). Trimming removed 5 bases from V and 6 bases from J, with 14 bases in between. The CDR3 is 13 residues long. CDR3 loop: CASSLSSSLEQYF. The CDR3 DNA reads TGTGCCAGCAGTCTCTCTAGCAGTCTCGAGCAGTACTTC.

The chain's CDR3 is CASSQGQRQETQYF. The DNA of the CDR3 is TGCGCCAGCAGCCAAGGGCAGCGACAAGAGACCCAGTACTTC. The chain couples TRBV4-3 to TRBJ2-5; no clear D. Germline V CDR1 and CDR2: LGHNA, YSLEER. Trimming took 1 base from V and 2 from J, leaving 8 bases between them. This CDR3 has 14 amino acids.

The chain employs TRBV15 and TRBJ2-1; D call uncertain. Per germline, CDR1 LNHNV and CDR2 YYDKDF (reference sequence). The CDR3 has 12 amino acids. The ends were cut back, 0 bases at V and 8 bases at J, with 5 bases in the middle. The CDR3 reads CATSRDQYEQFF. The CDR3 nucleotides are TGTGCCACCAGCAGAGATCAATATGAGCAGTTCTTC.

This clone was detected a few times. The J gene is TRBJ1-1, the V gene TRBV19; D remains unclear. Germline-derived CDR1 and CDR2 are LNHDA and SQIVND (reference sequence). The V gene lost 0 bases and the J gene lost 7 bases, with 9 bases spanning the gap. This CDR3 is built from 13 residues. The CDR3 bases are TGTGCCAGTAGTATAGATCCGGGTCATGAAGCTTTCTTT. Protein product: CASSIDPGHEAFF.

The chain is built from TRBV5-4 and TRBJ2-2; 7 bases are a match to TRBD1. Germline V lookup: CDR1 SGHNT, CDR2 YYREEE (reference sequence). Trimming removed 2 bases from V and 1 base from J; junction bases left unmatched: 2. The CDR3 extends over 15 amino acids. Here the CDR3 reads CASSFRTGNTGELFF. DNA of the CDR3: TGTGCCAGCAGCTTTCGGACAGGGAACACCGGGGAGCTGTTTTTT.

This clone has more than one count but fewer than ten. The chain joins TRBV29-1 to TRBJ1-2; TRBD1 matches at 7 bases. CDR1 and CDR2 from the germline V gene are SQVTM and ANQGSEA. V shed 2 bases, J shed 10 bases, and the junction held 4 bases outside the gene matches. The CDR3 is 11 residues long. The CDR3 DNA reads TGCAGCGTTGAATTGGGACAGACCTACACCTTC. This translates into CSVELGQTYTF. Full variable domain (missing parts from reference TRBV29-1 and TRBJ1-2): SAVISQKPSRDICQRGTSLTIQCQVDSQVTMMFWYRQQPGQSLTLIATANQGSEATYESGFVIDKFPISRPNLTFSTLTVSNMSPEDSSIYLCSVELGQTYTFGSGTRLTVV.

The V and J genes are TRBV5-1 and TRBJ1-5; weak D call: TRBD1 (6 bases). The CDR3 has 13 residues. Germline assignment: CDR1 SGHRS and CDR2 YFSETQ. The ends were cut back, 4 bases at V and 4 bases at J, with 9 bases in the middle. This CDR3 is CASSPTGNQPQHF. CDR3 coding DNA: TGCGCCAGCAGCCCCACAGGGAATCAGCCCCAGCATTTT. The variable domain in full, with the rest retrieved from reference TRBV5-1 and TRBJ1-5, is KAGVTQTPRYLIKTRGQQVTLSCSPISGHRSVSWYQQTPGQGLQFLFEYFSETQRNKGNFPGRFSGRQFSNSRSEMNVSTLELGDSALYLCASSPTGNQPQHFGDGTRLSIL.

V gene TRBV19 combines with J gene TRBJ2-7; possible D gene TRBD1, 5 bases. CDR1 and CDR2 (germline): LNHDA, SQIVND (reference sequence). The CDR3 covers 14 residues. V was trimmed by 6 bases and J by 4 bases, leaving 16 bases between them. CDR3 bases: TGTGCCAGTAGCGGACAAGCTCCCCTTTACGAGCAGTACTTC. Translated, it gives CASSGQAPLYEQYF.

This clone was seen a handful of times. This rearrangement joins TRBV7-9 to TRBJ1-1; D is undetermined. Trimming took off 5 bases at V and 1 base at J, with 8 bases between the two ends. From germline, CDR1 is SEHNR and CDR2 FQNEAQ (reference sequence). The CDR3 has 13 amino acids. Here the CDR3 reads CASSPEENTEAFF. The CDR3 DNA reads TGTGCCAGCAGCCCGGAGGAGAACACTGAAGCTTTCTTT.